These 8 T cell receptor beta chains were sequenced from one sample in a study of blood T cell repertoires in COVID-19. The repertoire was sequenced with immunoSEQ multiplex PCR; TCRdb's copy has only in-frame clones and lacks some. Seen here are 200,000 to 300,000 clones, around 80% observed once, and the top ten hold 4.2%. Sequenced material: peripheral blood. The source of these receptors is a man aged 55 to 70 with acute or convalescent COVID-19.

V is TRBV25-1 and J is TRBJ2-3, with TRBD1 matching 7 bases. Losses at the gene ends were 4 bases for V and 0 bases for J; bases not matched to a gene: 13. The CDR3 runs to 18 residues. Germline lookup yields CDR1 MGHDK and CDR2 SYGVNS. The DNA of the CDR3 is TGTGCCAGCAGTGGCCGGGACAGACCCTTAGCGAGCACAGATACGCAGTATTTT. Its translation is CASSGRDRPLASTDTQYF.

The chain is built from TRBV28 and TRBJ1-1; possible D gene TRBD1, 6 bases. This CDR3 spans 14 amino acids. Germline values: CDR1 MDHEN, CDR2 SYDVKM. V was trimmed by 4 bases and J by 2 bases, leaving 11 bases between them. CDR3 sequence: CASSSAQGNTEAFF. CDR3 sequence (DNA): TGTGCCAGCAGTTCTGCACAGGGCAACACTGAAGCTTTCTTT.

The CDR3 here is CASSQVILTGGSDTQYF. In nucleotides, the CDR3 is TGTGCCAGCAGCCAAGTAATTTTGACAGGGGGCTCAGATACGCAGTATTTT. This chain uses TRBV3-1 (or the pseudogene TRBV3-2) with TRBJ2-3, with 10 nucleotides matching TRBD1. Germline trimming cut 1 base from V and 4 bases from J; bases unmatched to any gene: 8. Germline CDR1 and CDR2: LGHDT and YNNKEL (reference sequence). The CDR3 consists of 17 residues.

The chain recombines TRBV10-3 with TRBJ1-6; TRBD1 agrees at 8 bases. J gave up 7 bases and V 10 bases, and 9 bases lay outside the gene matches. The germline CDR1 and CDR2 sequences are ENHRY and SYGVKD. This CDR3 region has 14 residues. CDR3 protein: CATHPTGDNSPLHF. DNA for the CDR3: TGTGCCACCCACCCGACAGGGGACAATTCACCCCTCCACTTT.

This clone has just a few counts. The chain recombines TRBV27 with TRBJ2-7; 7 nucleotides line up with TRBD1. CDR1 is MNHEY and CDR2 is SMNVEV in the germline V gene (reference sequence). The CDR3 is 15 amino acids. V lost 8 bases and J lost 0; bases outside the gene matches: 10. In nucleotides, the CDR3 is TGTGCCAGCTTCACATCCAGGGGGAGCTCCTACGAGCAGTACTTC. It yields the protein CASFTSRGSSYEQYF.

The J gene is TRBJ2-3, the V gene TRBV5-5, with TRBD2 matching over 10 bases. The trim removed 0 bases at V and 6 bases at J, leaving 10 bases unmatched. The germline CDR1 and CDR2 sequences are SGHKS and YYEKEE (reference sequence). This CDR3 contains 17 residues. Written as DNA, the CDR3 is TGTGCCAGCAGCTTGGGCCGCGGAGCGGGGGGGCTGGATACGCAGTATTTT. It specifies CASSLGRGAGGLDTQYF.

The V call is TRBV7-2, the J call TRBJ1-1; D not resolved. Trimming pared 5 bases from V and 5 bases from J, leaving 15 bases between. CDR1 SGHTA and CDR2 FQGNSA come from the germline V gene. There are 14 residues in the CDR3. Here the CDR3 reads CASSLTPGRTEAFF. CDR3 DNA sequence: TGTGCCAGCAGCCTCACCCCAGGAAGAACTGAAGCTTTCTTT. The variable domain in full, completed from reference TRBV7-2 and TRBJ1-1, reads GAGVSQSPSNKVTEKGKDVELRCDPISGHTALYWYRQSLGQGLEFLIYFQGNSAPDKSGLPSDRFSAERTGGSVSTLTIQRTQQEDSAVYLCASSLTPGRTEAFFGQGTRLTVV.

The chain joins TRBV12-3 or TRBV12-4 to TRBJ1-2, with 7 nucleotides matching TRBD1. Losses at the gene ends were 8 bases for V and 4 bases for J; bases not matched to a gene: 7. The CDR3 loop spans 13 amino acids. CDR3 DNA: TGTGCCAGCGGGTACAGGGGTTTCTATGGCTACACCTTC. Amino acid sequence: CASGYRGFYGYTF.